One T cell receptor beta chain is described in this entry. The record originates from a study of shared clonotypes between healthy human individuals. Only in-frame clones appear in the TCRdb table, and some are missing; sequencing was by immunoSEQ multiplex PCR. The sample lists roughly 500,000 clones, over 70% occurring once. Recent acute infections and vaccinations were absent in the healthy HIV-negative adult donors. The TCR comes from a woman aged 40 to 49 in good health. Some clones in this sample may be carry-over from other donors' samples. The material sequenced was PBMCs.

This chain's CDR3 is CASSWDYGYTF. CDR3 nucleotide sequence: TGTGCCAGCAGTTGGGACTATGGCTACACCTTC. The genes are TRBV28 and TRBJ1-2; the D is unclear. This CDR3 contains 11 residues. The germline V gene has CDR1 MDHEN and CDR2 SYDVKM. Trimming left V 4 bases short and J 3 bases short, with 3 bases between.